The 25 T cell receptor beta chains presented below share a single source sample, sequenced in a study of blood T cell repertoires in COVID-19. The data were produced by immunoSEQ multiplex PCR, yet TCRdb's version contains in-frame clones alone and is incomplete. The sample shows 250,000 to 300,000 clones, about 86% of them seen only once. The sample consisted of peripheral blood. The receptor source for this set is a woman in her sixties with active or convalescent COVID-19.

V usage is TRBV12-5 and J usage is TRBJ1-1; no firm D call. The germline V and J ends were trimmed by 6 bases and 0 bases, with 8 bases remaining between them. Germline assignment: CDR1 LGHNT and CDR2 FRNRAP. This CDR3 has 13 residues. The CDR3 region has the DNA TGTGCTAGTGGCCTCAGGATGAACACTGAAGCTTTCTTT. Translation: CASGLRMNTEAFF.

The chain uses TRBV7-9 and TRBJ2-3, with TRBD2 as a possible D gene (5 bases). The V and J ends lost 7 bases and 6 bases respectively, with 17 bases between them. Per germline, CDR1 SEHNR and CDR2 FQNEAQ (reference sequence). The CDR3 spans 14 residues. CDR3 loop: CASTADYNVDTQYF. CDR3 coding DNA: TGTGCCAGCACAGCCGACTATAACGTGGATACGCAGTATTTT.

The chain couples TRBV4-2 to TRBJ1-5; 8 nucleotides line up with TRBD1. V lost 2 bases and J lost 4; bases outside the gene matches: 13. The CDR3 has 18 amino acids. Germline loops: CDR1 LGHNA, CDR2 YNFKEQ. This chain's CDR3 is CASSQYFRGDRLNQPQHF. The CDR3 DNA reads TGTGCCAGCAGCCAATATTTCAGAGGGGACAGGCTAAATCAGCCCCAGCATTTT.

V is TRBV5-5 and J is TRBJ2-5; TRBD1 matches 8 bases. The length of the CDR3 is 13 residues. J lost 5 bases, V lost 4 bases, and 4 bases had no gene match. The germline V gene has CDR1 SGHKS and CDR2 YYEKEE (reference sequence). The CDR3 DNA follows: TGTGCCAGCAGCCCGGACAGGGTGGAGACCCAGTACTTC. It encodes CASSPDRVETQYF. Full variable domain (remainder filled in from reference TRBV5-5 and TRBJ2-5): DAGVTQSPTHLIKTRGQQVTLRCSPISGHKSVSWYQQVLGQGPQFIFQYYEKEERGRGNFPDRFSARQFPNYSSELNVNALLLGDSALYLCASSPDRVETQYFGPGTRLLVL.

The chain carries TRBV7-3 and TRBJ1-6; 7 bases align to TRBD1. V lost 5 bases to trimming and J lost 10 bases; unmatched junction nucleotides: 5. The CDR3 has 13 amino acids. Germline values: CDR1 SGHTA, CDR2 FQGTGA. This chain's CDR3 is CASSVTGVSPLHF. Here the CDR3 DNA reads TGTGCCAGCAGCGTTACAGGGGTCTCACCCCTCCACTTT.

The chain links TRBV7-3 to TRBJ2-5; 8 nucleotides align to TRBD2. J lost 4 bases, V lost 2 bases, and 6 bases had no gene match. The CDR3 covers 15 residues. Germline assignment: CDR1 SGHTA and CDR2 FQGTGA. The CDR3 sequence is CASSLAGGEGETQYF. CDR3 sequence (DNA): TGTGCCAGCAGCTTAGCCGGGGGGGAAGGAGAGACCCAGTACTTC. Full variable domain (missing parts from reference TRBV7-3 and TRBJ2-5): GAGVSQTPSNKVTEKGKYVELRCDPISGHTALYWYRQSLGQGPEFLIYFQGTGAADDSGLPNDRFFAVRPEGSVSTLKIQRTERGDSAVYLCASSLAGGEGETQYFGPGTRLLVL.

The chain employs TRBV10-2 and TRBJ2-7, with TRBD1 matching 7 bases. Germline CDR1 reads WSHSY; CDR2 reads SAAADI. V dropped 0 bases and J dropped 6; count of bases not matched to a gene: 8. This CDR3 region has 15 residues. CDR3 sequence: CASSESSQGVGEQYF. The DNA of the CDR3 is TGCGCCAGCAGTGAGTCGAGCCAGGGGGTTGGCGAGCAGTACTTC.

The chain employs TRBV3-1 (or the pseudogene TRBV3-2) and TRBJ1-3, with a possible D match to TRBD1 (5 bases). V lost 4 bases, J lost 0 bases, and 13 bases lay in between. The CDR3 runs 16 residues. The germline gives CDR1 LGHDT, CDR2 YNNKEL (reference sequence). CDR3 loop: CASSPTDSSSGNTIYF. CDR3 bases: TGTGCCAGCAGCCCTACCGACAGTAGCTCTGGAAACACCATATATTTT.

J is TRBJ1-2 and V is TRBV27; 7 nucleotides agree with TRBD1. CDR1 is MNHEY, CDR2 SMNVEV, per germline (reference sequence). V dropped 5 bases and J dropped 8; count of bases not matched to a gene: 8. This CDR3 is built from 13 residues. The CDR3, as DNA: TGTGCCAGCAGTCCGCGACAGGGTAAAGGCTACACCTTC. Translated, it gives CASSPRQGKGYTF.

The CDR3 protein is CASSYPSDSLNTEAFF. The CDR3 DNA reads as TGTGCCAGCAGCTATCCCTCCGACAGTCTGAACACTGAAGCTTTCTTT. The chain combines TRBV5-6 with TRBJ1-1, with D tentatively TRBD1 (5 bases). The V and J ends lost 3 bases and 0 bases respectively, with 15 bases between them. Germline loops: CDR1 SGHDT, CDR2 YYEEEE. The CDR3 has 16 residues.

The count of this clone is one. The rearrangement joins TRBV10-2 to TRBJ2-2; 8 nucleotides agree with TRBD1. V lost 8 bases to trimming and J lost 0 bases; unmatched junction nucleotides: 5. This CDR3 contains 15 residues. The germline gives CDR1 WSHSY, CDR2 SAAADI. CDR3: CASGGQGSNTGELFF. CDR3 in DNA: TGCGCCAGCGGAGGACAGGGATCGAACACCGGGGAGCTGTTTTTT.

This clone was counted a single time. The CDR3 sequence: CASSLTYRDTEAFF. As DNA, the CDR3 is TGTGCCAGCAGCTTAACGTACAGGGACACTGAAGCTTTCTTT. The chain is built from TRBV7-3 and TRBJ1-1, with D possibly being TRBD1 (6 bases). This CDR3 has 14 amino acids. Trimming took off 0 bases at V and 3 bases at J, with 8 bases between the two ends. In germline, CDR1 is SGHTA, CDR2 FQGTGA.

The gene calls are TRBV7-8 and TRBJ2-2; TRBD1 matches at 8 bases. The CDR3 has 17 residues. The germline V gene encodes CDR1 SGHVS and CDR2 FQNEAQ. V trimming: 5 bases; J trimming: 5 bases; junction bases outside the gene matches: 13. CDR3 sequence reads: CASSHTAGGVWTGELFF. For the CDR3, the DNA is TGTGCCAGCAGCCATACCGCAGGGGGCGTATGGACCGGGGAGCTGTTTTTT. Variable domain in full (rest from reference TRBV7-8 and TRBJ2-2): GAGVSQSPRYKVAKRGQDVALRCDPISGHVSLFWYQQALGQGPEFLTYFQNEAQLDKSGLPSDRFFAERPEGSVSTLKIQRTQQEDSAVYLCASSHTAGGVWTGELFFGEGSRLTVL.

The count of this clone is one. The V and J genes are TRBV7-9 and TRBJ1-3; D perhaps matches TRBD1 (6 bases). V was cut by 5 bases and J by 6 bases, with 11 bases left in between. The CDR3 has 13 residues. Germline CDR1 SEHNR, CDR2 FQNEAQ (reference sequence). The CDR3 DNA is TGTGCCAGCAGCGGCCGGGACACAAACACCATATATTTT. Amino acids: CASSGRDTNTIYF.

The table lists this clone with a few counts. V gene TRBV2 combines with J gene TRBJ1-2; 9 nucleotides match TRBD1. Germline CDR1 SNHLY, CDR2 FYNNEI. Trimming cost V 6 bases and J 5 bases; bases outside gene matches: 7. This CDR3 comprises 14 residues. This chain's CDR3 is CASRADRGLYGYTF. CDR3 coding DNA: TGTGCCAGCAGGGCAGACAGGGGGTTATATGGCTACACCTTC.

The gene calls are TRBV3-1 (or the pseudogene TRBV3-2) and TRBJ2-1, with 11 bases matching TRBD2. V shed 4 bases, J shed 2 bases, and the junction held 4 bases outside the gene matches. This CDR3 comprises 16 residues. The germline CDR1 and CDR2 sequences are LGHDT and YNNKEL (reference sequence). CDR3: CASSLLAGATYNEQFF. CDR3 DNA: TGTGCCAGCAGCCTACTAGCGGGGGCGACCTACAATGAGCAGTTCTTC.

The V call is TRBV21-1, the J call TRBJ2-5; no check of the table's D call, TRBD2, against the DNA was made. TRBV21-1 is marked as a pseudogene. This CDR3 is built from 15 residues. Here the CDR3 reads CASSKITSGGETQYF. DNA for the CDR3: TGTGCCAGCAGCAAGATTACTAGCGGGGGAGAGACCCAGTACTTC.

The V gene is TRBV3-1 (or the pseudogene TRBV3-2), the J gene TRBJ2-3, with 7 bases that match TRBD1. Trimming took 6 bases from V and 1 from J; bases not matched to a gene: 4. Germline CDR1 LGHDT, CDR2 YNNKEL (reference sequence). CDR3 length: 14 residues. The CDR3 here is CASRPGQRTDTQYF. CDR3 in DNA: TGTGCCAGCAGACCGGGACAGCGCACAGATACGCAGTATTTT.

V is TRBV5-8 and J is TRBJ1-1, with 7 bases matching TRBD1. Trimming removed 0 bases from V and 4 bases from J; junction bases left unmatched: 3. CDR3 size: 14 residues. Germline CDR1 and CDR2: SGHTS and YDEGEE. CDR3 coding DNA: TGTGCCAGCAGCTTGGTTAGGGGGCCCACTGAAGCTTTCTTT. This codes for CASSLVRGPTEAFF.

This clone has a handful of counts. The V call is TRBV5-4, the J call TRBJ2-7, with 13 nucleotides matching TRBD2. Germline CDR1 reads SGHNT; CDR2 reads YYREEE (reference sequence). The CDR3 is 17 amino acids. The V gene end was trimmed by 2 bases and the J gene end by 6 bases; junction bases not matched to a gene: 11. The CDR3 sequence: CASSFGLAGVGIGEQYF. DNA of the CDR3: TGTGCCAGCAGCTTTGGACTAGCGGGGGTAGGGATAGGCGAGCAGTACTTC.

The CDR3 loop reads CASRRTSLNEQFF. DNA for the CDR3: TGTGCCAGCAGACGGACTAGTCTCAATGAGCAGTTCTTC. This chain connects TRBV7-2 to TRBJ2-1, with TRBD2 matching over 7 bases. V shed 6 bases and J 6 bases; nucleotides not matched to a gene: 5. The CDR3 has 13 residues. Germline V gene lookup returns CDR1 SGHTA and CDR2 FQGNSA. The full variable domain, with the rest looked up from reference TRBV7-2 and TRBJ2-1, is GAGVSQSPSNKVTEKGKDVELRCDPISGHTALYWYRQSLGQGLEFLIYFQGNSAPDKSGLPSDRFSAERTGGSVSTLTIQRTQQEDSAVYLCASRRTSLNEQFFGPGTRLTVL.

This clone has only a few counts. The chain recombines TRBV6-5 with TRBJ1-3; D is perhaps TRBD1 (5 bases). Trimming shortened V by 0 bases and J by 0 bases, and 9 bases separated the two germline ends. The CDR3 spans 16 residues. Germline CDR1 and CDR2: MNHEY and SVGAGI. The CDR3 spells CASSYSGPNSGNTIYF. CDR3 coding DNA: TGTGCCAGCAGTTACTCGGGGCCGAACTCTGGAAACACCATATATTTT.

The rearrangement links TRBV5-5 to TRBJ2-1; TRBD2 matches 9 bases. Trimming at V came to 0 bases and at J to 4 bases, leaving 2 bases not matched to a gene. The CDR3 has 15 amino acids. Germline-derived CDR1 and CDR2 are SGHKS and YYEKEE (reference sequence). In nucleotides, the CDR3 is TGTGCCAGCAGCTTGGGACTAGCGGTATACAATGAGCAGTTCTTC. It specifies CASSLGLAVYNEQFF. Full variable domain (missing parts from reference TRBV5-5 and TRBJ2-1): DAGVTQSPTHLIKTRGQQVTLRCSPISGHKSVSWYQQVLGQGPQFIFQYYEKEERGRGNFPDRFSARQFPNYSSELNVNALLLGDSALYLCASSLGLAVYNEQFFGPGTRLTVL.

The V gene is TRBV10-2, the J gene TRBJ1-1; the D is unclear. Per the germline V gene, CDR1 is WSHSY and CDR2 is SAAADI. V shed 3 bases and J shed 1 base, with 6 bases lying between them. CDR3 length: 13 amino acids. For the CDR3, the DNA is TGCGCCAGCAGTGAAGCCAAGAACACTGAAGCTTTCTTT. The encoded protein is CASSEAKNTEAFF.

This rearrangement joins TRBV9 to TRBJ2-1; 13 nucleotides match TRBD2. The CDR3 is 17 residues long. CDR1 SGDLS and CDR2 YYNGEE come from the germline V gene. J gave up 9 bases and V 1 base, and 10 bases lay outside the gene matches. The CDR3 DNA sequence: TGTGCCAGCAGCGTATCCTCGCTGACTAGCGGGGGGAGTGAGCAGTTCTTC. Translating it yields CASSVSSLTSGGSEQFF.